The clone carrying this T cell receptor (beta chain) has only one observation. Its antigen is not identified. This record comes from a study of cytomegalovirus exposure and HLA in healthy donors. The study, taken as a whole, reports: Researchers left out some V segments, among them TRBV6-2 and TRBV6-3, as indistinguishable. In vitro checks showed that three CMV-associated chains really do target CMV antigens.

At collection, donors were nominally healthy, but unrecorded immune exposures were probable. The V gene's germline CDR1 is LGHNT and CDR2 FRNRAP. The CDR3 spans 16 residues. Trimming stripped 0 bases from V and 4 bases from J, with 16 bases between. Primers: 60 Vbeta forward and 13 Jbeta reverse. The repertoire was sequenced with immunoSEQ multiplex PCR; TCRdb's copy has only in-frame clones and lacks some. The repertoire holds more than 80,000 clones, about 84% seen once, with 1% to 1.5% in the top ten. The source material was PBMCs. The chain recombines TRBV12-5 with TRBJ2-7; tentative D call: TRBD1 (5 bases). The clonotype was recovered from a girl aged 2 to 10 in good health and CMV-seropositive. CDR3 protein: CASGLVTDHPFYEQYF. The CDR3 bases are TGTGCTAGTGGTTTGGTGACAGATCATCCCTTTTACGAGCAGTACTTC.